These 21 T cell receptor beta chains came from one sample sequenced in a study of blood T cells in healthy people across ages (dated by TCRdb to about 2015). Library construction relied on 5' RACE. The instrument was an Illumina HiSeq 2500. A second PCR of 7 to 11 cycles was run with a J-beta primer mix and a sample-barcoded 5' primer. TCRdb reran the public reads through fastp at Q25 and MiXCR, keeping productive beta chains. Under each unique CDR3 protein, matching rows form one entry showing the most common genes and DNA. Recorded for this sample are about 1,800,000 distinct CDR3 sequences; approximately 30% of them occurred a single time. The ten largest clones take up 7.7% of the sample. What was sequenced was blood. The receptors were sampled from a woman in her twenties or thirties in good health.

This clonotype was counted between two and nine times. V usage is TRBV5-1 and J usage is TRBJ2-7; 7 bases are shared with TRBD1. The CDR3 extends over 16 amino acids. CDR1 and CDR2 from the germline V gene are SGHRS and YFSETQ. The junction had 13 bases not matched to a gene; V was cut back by 2 bases and J by 5 bases. The CDR3 DNA is TGCGCCAGCAGCTTAGAAAAAAACAGGGGTCGTGACGAGCAGTACTTC. Protein product: CASSLEKNRGRDEQYF.

V usage is TRBV6-2 or TRBV6-3 and J usage is TRBJ2-3, with D possibly matching TRBD1 (6 bases). With 0 bases removed from V and 0 bases from J, the gap between germline ends came to 19 bases. From germline, CDR1 is MNHEY and CDR2 SVGEGT. The CDR3 is made up of 19 amino acids. CDR3 residues: CASSYSGGPRWISTDTQYF. The CDR3 nucleotides read TGTGCCAGCAGTTACTCTGGGGGCCCGAGGTGGATCAGCACAGATACGCAGTATTTT.

This clonotype has a count of ten or more. The chain links TRBV12-3 or TRBV12-4 to TRBJ2-4, with 8 bases matching TRBD1. The CDR3 loop spans 13 amino acids. V lost 1 base and J lost 9; bases outside the gene matches: 2. The CDR3 DNA reads TGTGCCAGCAGTTTAGAGGACAGGGTCATTCAGTACTTC. Protein: CASSLEDRVIQYF.

This clonotype was counted many times. The J gene is TRBJ2-1, the V gene TRBV29-1, with TRBD2 matching 7 bases. J was trimmed by 7 bases and V by 5 bases; bases with no gene match: 5. CDR1 and CDR2 (germline): SQVTM, ANQGSEA. This CDR3 contains 12 residues. This CDR3 reads CSVSAGRNEQFF. CDR3 bases: TGCAGCGTTTCAGCGGGGAGAAATGAGCAGTTCTTC.

The CDR3 sequence: CASGSTRSSYNSPLHF. The CDR3 DNA follows: TGTGCTAGTGGCTCGACAAGAAGCTCCTATAATTCACCCCTCCACTTT. The J gene is TRBJ1-6, the V gene TRBV12-5; D is unresolved. Trimming stripped 6 bases from V and 0 bases from J, with 12 bases between. This CDR3 comprises 16 residues. Germline V lookup: CDR1 LGHNT, CDR2 FRNRAP.

J is TRBJ2-3 and V is TRBV6-4; 8 bases are shared with TRBD2. There are 14 residues in the CDR3. V dropped 4 bases and J dropped 6; count of bases not matched to a gene: 6. Germline V CDR1 and CDR2: MRHNA, SNTAGT. The CDR3 loop reads CASSGAGASDTQYF. The CDR3 DNA sequence: TGTGCCAGCAGTGGAGCGGGGGCTTCGGATACGCAGTATTTT.

The V gene is TRBV5-1, the J gene TRBJ2-3, with D possibly TRBD1 on 6 matching bases. CDR3 length: 14 amino acids. In germline, CDR1 is SGHRS, CDR2 YFSETQ. Trimming removed 6 bases from V and 6 bases from J, with 17 bases in between. CDR3 coding DNA: TGCGCCAGCAAGGGGGACCCCCTCCGGGATACGCAGTATTTT. This encodes CASKGDPLRDTQYF.

Notes on this clonotype: Relative to the germline gene, one junction end is altered; a read error may explain this. This sequence joins TRBV7-8 and TRBJ2-2; 7 nucleotides match TRBD2. Germline V CDR1 and CDR2: SGHVS, FQNEAQ. The CDR3 is 16 amino acids. CDR3 in amino acids: CASSLMGGTNTGERFF. CDR3 DNA: TGTGCCAGCAGCTTAATGGGGGGGACGAACACCGGGGAGCGGTTTTTT.

This clonotype was counted ten times or more. The chain carries TRBV4-1 and TRBJ2-5; 7 bases agree with TRBD2. J lost 5 bases, V lost 0 bases, and 6 bases had no gene match. The germline V gene encodes CDR1 MGHRA and CDR2 YSYEKL. The CDR3 totals 15 residues. The CDR3 region has the DNA TGCGCCAGCAGCCAAGAGACGGGGGGTAGGGAGACCCAGTACTTC. Translated: CASSQETGGRETQYF.

This chain links TRBV5-1 with TRBJ2-3, with D tentatively TRBD2 (6 bases). CDR3 length equals 13 residues. V lost 1 base and J lost 6, with 9 bases in between. Germline CDR1 and CDR2: SGHRS and YFSETQ. As DNA, the CDR3 is TGCGCCAGCAGCTTGTTCCGGGGGGATACGCAGTATTTT. It specifies CASSLFRGDTQYF. The full variable domain, with the rest looked up from reference TRBV5-1 and TRBJ2-3, is KAGVTQTPRYLIKTRGQQVTLSCSPISGHRSVSWYQQTPGQGLQFLFEYFSETQRNKGNFPGRFSGRQFSNSRSEMNVSTLELGDSALYLCASSLFRGDTQYFGPGTRLTVL.

A few counts support this clonotype. The chain has TRBV29-1 and TRBJ2-1; D might be TRBD2 (6 bases). The CDR3 runs 14 residues. V shed 1 base and J shed 4 bases, with 11 bases lying between them. Germline CDR1 SQVTM, CDR2 ANQGSEA. For the CDR3, the DNA is TGCAGCGTTGAAGTGGGGGGAGCGTACAATGAGCAGTTCTTC. Amino acid sequence: CSVEVGGAYNEQFF.

This clonotype was seen ten or more times. The V and J genes are TRBV5-1 and TRBJ2-5; TRBD1 matches 7 bases. The CDR3 sequence is 15 residues long. In germline, CDR1 is SGHRS, CDR2 YFSETQ. V gave up 2 bases and J gave up 1 base; unmatched junction bases: 5. The CDR3 is CASSLGGASQETQYF. The DNA of the CDR3 is TGCGCCAGCAGCTTAGGGGGCGCCAGCCAAGAGACCCAGTACTTC.

Regarding this clonotype: A much larger clone differs by one base, so this may be a read error. The chain joins TRBV29-1 to TRBJ2-4; 7 bases fit TRBD2. With the DNA end fitting TRBJ2-5 better, the J assignment may be wrong. The CDR3 has 13 residues. Germline V lookup: CDR1 SQVTM, CDR2 ANQGSEA. CDR3 DNA: TGCAGCGTTGTAACTAGCGAGGGAGAGACCCAGTACTTC. Its translation is CSVVTSEGETQYF.

The rearrangement joins TRBV6-6 to TRBJ2-1, with 11 bases lining up with TRBD2. The CDR3 is made up of 15 amino acids. Germline V gene lookup returns CDR1 MNHNY and CDR2 SVGAGI (reference sequence). V gave up 6 bases and J gave up 4 bases; unmatched junction bases: 5. The CDR3 DNA follows: TGTGCCAGCAGGCATACTAGCGGGAGTTACAATGAGCAGTTCTTC. This sequence encodes CASRHTSGSYNEQFF.

This clonotype was observed a few times. The rearrangement joins TRBV6-2 or TRBV6-3 to TRBJ1-5; perhaps TRBD1 as D (5 bases). The CDR3 totals 15 residues. Germline V CDR1 and CDR2: MNHEY, SVGEGT. Trimming pared 8 bases from V and 6 bases from J, leaving 20 bases between. The CDR3 DNA sequence: TGTGCCAGCGGCCAAACCGGCAGCGGGGGTCAGCCCCAGCATTTT. Protein product: CASGQTGSGGQPQHF.

J is TRBJ1-5 and V is TRBV19, with D unclear. This CDR3 is built from 13 residues. Germline loops: CDR1 LNHDA, CDR2 SQIVND (reference sequence). The V end lost 6 bases, the J end lost 4 bases, and 10 bases lay between the germline ends. The CDR3 reads CASRIPWNQPQHF. The DNA for the CDR3 is TGTGCCAGTAGGATCCCGTGGAATCAGCCCCAGCATTTT.

This clonotype was counted ten times or more. V and J are TRBV18 and TRBJ2-5; 7 nucleotides agree with TRBD1. With 4 bases clipped from V and 1 base from J, the junction kept 6 bases outside the gene matches. Germline CDR1 reads KGHSH; CDR2 reads LQKENI. There are 15 residues in the CDR3. In DNA, the CDR3 is TGTGCCAGCTCACGTGGGACAGTGCCCCAAGAGACCCAGTACTTC. Amino acid sequence: CASSRGTVPQETQYF.

This chain uses TRBV20-1 with TRBJ2-2; D is undetermined. Germline V gives CDR1 DFQATT, CDR2 SNEGSKA (reference sequence). The CDR3 spans 12 residues. The V end was cut by 5 bases, the J end by 4 bases, with 8 bases between. The CDR3 here is CSAQQITGELFF. The CDR3 nucleotides read TGCAGTGCTCAGCAGATCACCGGGGAGCTGTTTTTT.

With respect to this clonotype: Since a much larger clone is just one base distant, this may be a read error. The V and J genes are TRBV12-3 or TRBV12-4 and TRBJ2-1; 8 bases line up with TRBD2. J lost 4 bases, V lost 11 bases, and 13 bases had no gene match. This CDR3 spans 15 amino acids. The CDR3 loop is CAGMVAGRRYNEQFF. In DNA form, the CDR3 reads TGTGCCGGCATGGTAGCGGGACGAAGGTACAATGAGCAGTTCTTC.

The chain has TRBV29-1 and TRBJ2-1; 12 positions agree with TRBD2. From germline, CDR1 is SQVTM and CDR2 ANQGSEA. This CDR3 has 19 amino acids. V dropped 1 base and J dropped 3; count of bases not matched to a gene: 13. CDR3 amino acids: CSVEAGLAGSQEDYNEQFF. The CDR3 DNA sequence: TGCAGCGTTGAAGCGGGACTAGCGGGCTCCCAGGAGGACTACAATGAGCAGTTCTTC.

There are a few counts of this clonotype. V usage is TRBV29-1 and J usage is TRBJ1-2, with a weak D call TRBD1 (6 bases). Trimming pared 5 bases from V and 7 bases from J, leaving 26 bases between. Germline CDR1 SQVTM, CDR2 ANQGSEA. The CDR3 contains 16 residues. The CDR3 reads CSVTTNWQGTGGGYTF. CDR3 nucleotides: TGCAGCGTTACTACAAATTGGCAGGGGACGGGGGGTGGCTACACCTTC.